The rows below give T cell receptor beta chains drawn from one sample of a study of shared clonotypes between healthy human individuals. Only in-frame clones appear in the TCRdb table, and some are missing; sequencing was by immunoSEQ multiplex PCR. The sample carries 470,000 or so clones, about 72% recorded once. The sequenced material came from PBMCs. The receptors shown here come from a woman aged 35 to 49 in good health. Some clones in this sample may be carry-over from other donors' samples. CDR3s include the opening cysteine and the closing phenylalanine or tryptophan. The order of the fields is V gene, J gene, D gene, clone size, CDR3 DNA, CDR3 protein. A D gene is named only where the DNA matches it firmly. Clone size is not always given. Where it is, it says once, few, many or a class for expanded clones.

v_gene: TRBV5-1; j_gene: TRBJ2-2; d_gene: NA; abundance: NA; CDR3nt: TGCGCCAGCAGCTTGGATTGGTCCGGCGGGGAGCTGTTTTTT; CDR3aa: CASSLDWSGGELFF
v_gene: TRBV6-5; j_gene: TRBJ2-1; d_gene: NA; abundance: NA; CDR3nt: TGTGCCAGCAGTTACGTGGGTGAGCAGTTCTTC; CDR3aa: CASSYVGEQFF
v_gene: TRBV7-2; j_gene: TRBJ2-2; d_gene: NA; abundance: NA; CDR3nt: TGTGCCAGCAGCTCGACCCTAGCGTGGGGGGAGCTGTTTTTT; CDR3aa: CASSSTLAWGELFF
v_gene: TRBV7-2; j_gene: TRBJ2-5; d_gene: NA; abundance: NA; CDR3nt: TGTGCCAGCAGCTTAGAATACCAAGAGACCCAGTACTTC; CDR3aa: CASSLEYQETQYF
v_gene: TRBV30; j_gene: TRBJ1-1; d_gene: TRBD1; abundance: many; CDR3nt: TGTGCCTGGAGTCACGGCCTGGGACAGCTGAAGCGGGAAGCTTTCTTT; CDR3aa: CAWSHGLGQLKREAFF
v_gene: TRBV11-2; j_gene: TRBJ2-1; d_gene: NA; abundance: NA; CDR3nt: TGTGCCAGCAGCTTATTCAATGAGCAGTTCTTC; CDR3aa: CASSLFNEQFF
v_gene: TRBV19; j_gene: TRBJ1-1; d_gene: NA; abundance: NA; CDR3nt: TGTGCCAGTAGTTTACAGGGCTGGGGAGAAGCTTTCTTT; CDR3aa: CASSLQGWGEAFF
v_gene: TRBV30; j_gene: TRBJ2-1; d_gene: TRBD2; abundance: NA; CDR3nt: TGTGCCTGGAGTAGGGGACTAGCGGGGTCTTTAAGCTCCTACAATGAGCAGTTCTTC; CDR3aa: CAWSRGLAGSLSSYNEQFF
v_gene: TRBV6-4; j_gene: TRBJ2-2; d_gene: NA; abundance: NA; CDR3nt: TGTGCCAGCAGTAGGACAATTGAGACCGGGGAGCTGTTTTTT; CDR3aa: CASSRTIETGELFF
v_gene: TRBV6-1; j_gene: TRBJ2-7; d_gene: TRBD2; abundance: few; CDR3nt: TGTGCCAGCACAGCCGGGACTAGCGGATACGAGCAGTACTTC; CDR3aa: CASTAGTSGYEQYF
v_gene: TRBV5-1; j_gene: TRBJ2-3; d_gene: NA; abundance: NA; CDR3nt: TGCGCCAGCAGCTTGGGGGTCACCACAGATACGCAGTATTTT; CDR3aa: CASSLGVTTDTQYF
v_gene: TRBV11-1; j_gene: TRBJ2-7; d_gene: TRBD1; abundance: many; CDR3nt: TGTGCCAGCAGCTTAGCAACAGGGGGCTCCTACGAGCAGTACTTC; CDR3aa: CASSLATGGSYEQYF
v_gene: TRBV6-4; j_gene: TRBJ1-2; d_gene: NA; abundance: NA; CDR3nt: TGTGCCAGCAGTGACCCTCCACATGGCTACACCTTC; CDR3aa: CASSDPPHGYTF
v_gene: TRBV19; j_gene: TRBJ1-5; d_gene: NA; abundance: NA; CDR3nt: TGTGCCAGTAGTATCCAAATCTGGACAGACTATCAGCCCCAGCATTTT; CDR3aa: CASSIQIWTDYQPQHF
v_gene: TRBV5-4; j_gene: TRBJ2-5; d_gene: TRBD1; abundance: few; CDR3nt: TGTGCCAGCAGCTCGGGACAGCTCCTAAACCAAGAGACCCAGTACTTC; CDR3aa: CASSSGQLLNQETQYF
v_gene: TRBV7-2; j_gene: TRBJ2-2; d_gene: NA; abundance: NA; CDR3nt: TGTGCCAGCAGCTTTCGTCGCGACTCGAACACCGGGGAGCTGTTTTTT; CDR3aa: CASSFRRDSNTGELFF
v_gene: TRBV4-3; j_gene: TRBJ2-1; d_gene: NA; abundance: once; CDR3nt: TGCGCCAGCAGCCCGCGGTTCCTAATGGGTGATGAGCAGTTCTTC; CDR3aa: CASSPRFLMGDEQFF
v_gene: TRBV19; j_gene: TRBJ1-5; d_gene: NA; abundance: NA; CDR3nt: TGTGCCAGTAGTATGGGCGCCGGGATGGATCAGCCCCAGCATTTT; CDR3aa: CASSMGAGMDQPQHF
v_gene: TRBV5-1; j_gene: TRBJ2-2; d_gene: NA; abundance: NA; CDR3nt: TGCGCCAGCAGCCTCCTGGGAAACACCGGGGAGCTGTTTTTT; CDR3aa: CASSLLGNTGELFF
v_gene: TRBV11-2; j_gene: TRBJ2-1; d_gene: TRBD2; abundance: NA; CDR3nt: TGTGCCAGCAGCTTTCTGGCGGGAGAATATCAAGACAATGAGCAGTTCTTC; CDR3aa: CASSFLAGEYQDNEQFF
v_gene: TRBV7-2; j_gene: TRBJ2-5; d_gene: TRBD1; abundance: NA; CDR3nt: TGTGCCAGCAGCACAGACAGGGGCTCACAAGAGACCCAGTACTTC; CDR3aa: CASSTDRGSQETQYF
v_gene: TRBV7-8; j_gene: TRBJ2-1; d_gene: TRBD2; abundance: NA; CDR3nt: TGTGCCAGCAGTCTCCTTAGCGGGGGTCGGGATGAGCAGTTCTTC; CDR3aa: CASSLLSGGRDEQFF
v_gene: TRBV10-2; j_gene: TRBJ2-3; d_gene: NA; abundance: NA; CDR3nt: TGCGCCAGCGGGGGGGATACGCAGTATTTT; CDR3aa: CASGGDTQYF
v_gene: TRBV28; j_gene: TRBJ2-4; d_gene: NA; abundance: NA; CDR3nt: TGTGCCAGCAGCTTTGGGCTTCCGGGGCTAATAGCCAAAAACATTCAGTACTTC; CDR3aa: CASSFGLPGLIAKNIQYF
v_gene: TRBV29-1; j_gene: TRBJ2-7; d_gene: NA; abundance: many; CDR3nt: TGCAGCGTTGGGCTGGCGGAACCCTACGAGCAGTACTTC; CDR3aa: CSVGLAEPYEQYF
v_gene: TRBV5-6; j_gene: TRBJ1-2; d_gene: NA; abundance: NA; CDR3nt: TGTGCCAGCAGCTTTCCGGACAGCATTAGTGGCTACACCTTC; CDR3aa: CASSFPDSISGYTF
v_gene: TRBV15; j_gene: TRBJ1-1; d_gene: NA; abundance: NA; CDR3nt: TGTGCCACCAGCAGAGAGGTTTTCATCAACACTGAAGCTTTCTTT; CDR3aa: CATSREVFINTEAFF
v_gene: TRBV6-4; j_gene: TRBJ1-2; d_gene: NA; abundance: NA; CDR3nt: TGTGCCAGCAGTGATGGTTCGGACAGCACAGTCTATGGCTACACCTTC; CDR3aa: CASSDGSDSTVYGYTF
v_gene: TRBV30; j_gene: TRBJ1-3; d_gene: NA; abundance: once; CDR3nt: TGTGCCTGGATGTTATCTGGAAACACCATATATTTT; CDR3aa: CAWMLSGNTIYF
v_gene: TRBV28; j_gene: TRBJ2-6; d_gene: NA; abundance: NA; CDR3nt: TGTGCCAGCAGTCCGGGGACCTCAAATTCTGGGGCCAACGTCCTGACTTTC; CDR3aa: CASSPGTSNSGANVLTF
v_gene: TRBV5-7; j_gene: TRBJ1-3; d_gene: NA; abundance: NA; CDR3nt: TGTGCCAGCAGCTTGTGTAGGGGAAGTTGCTCTGGAAACACCATATATTTT; CDR3aa: CASSLCRGSCSGNTIYF
v_gene: TRBV2; j_gene: TRBJ1-5; d_gene: NA; abundance: NA; CDR3nt: TGTGCCAGCAGTGGGGCCCATCAGCCCCAGCATTTT; CDR3aa: CASSGAHQPQHF
v_gene: TRBV5-5; j_gene: TRBJ1-1; d_gene: NA; abundance: NA; CDR3nt: TGTGCCAGCAGCTTCGGGTACACTGAAGCTTTCTTT; CDR3aa: CASSFGYTEAFF
v_gene: TRBV28; j_gene: TRBJ1-5; d_gene: NA; abundance: once; CDR3nt: TGTGCCAGCAGTGGGAATCAGCCCCAGCATTTT; CDR3aa: CASSGNQPQHF
v_gene: TRBV28; j_gene: TRBJ1-3; d_gene: NA; abundance: NA; CDR3nt: TGTGCCAGCAGCCTAATAAGAAACACCATATATTTT; CDR3aa: CASSLIRNTIYF
v_gene: TRBV7-6; j_gene: TRBJ2-5; d_gene: NA; abundance: NA; CDR3nt: TGTGCCAGCAGCTTAGGGGCTAGCGCCCAAGAGACCCAGTACTTC; CDR3aa: CASSLGASAQETQYF
v_gene: TRBV10-2; j_gene: TRBJ1-4; d_gene: NA; abundance: NA; CDR3nt: TGCGCCAGCAGTGAGTCTCCAGGGGCAACTAATGAAAAACTGTTTTTT; CDR3aa: CASSESPGATNEKLFF
v_gene: TRBV21-1; j_gene: TRBJ1-1; d_gene: NA; abundance: NA; CDR3nt: TGTGCCAGCAGCCTAGGGGCGGGATCGAACACTGAAGCTTTCTTT; CDR3aa: CASSLGAGSNTEAFF
v_gene: TRBV20-1; j_gene: TRBJ2-5; d_gene: NA; abundance: few; CDR3nt: TGCAGTGTTGGGACCCCCCTAGAGCAGTACTTC; CDR3aa: CSVGTPLEQYF
v_gene: TRBV27; j_gene: TRBJ2-1; d_gene: NA; abundance: NA; CDR3nt: TGTGCCAGCAGTCCATTCCTTAGAGCCGAGCAGTTCTTC; CDR3aa: CASSPFLRAEQFF
v_gene: TRBV7-6; j_gene: TRBJ1-3; d_gene: NA; abundance: NA; CDR3nt: TGTGCCAGCAGCTTAATGCTACAGGCAGATGGAAACACCATATATTTT; CDR3aa: CASSLMLQADGNTIYF
v_gene: TRBV30; j_gene: TRBJ2-5; d_gene: NA; abundance: many; CDR3nt: TGTGCCTGGGGTCAAAACCCCATAGGAGAGACCCAGTACTTC; CDR3aa: CAWGQNPIGETQYF
v_gene: TRBV5-1; j_gene: TRBJ2-3; d_gene: TRBD2; abundance: NA; CDR3nt: TGCGCCAGCAGCGATAGACAAACTAGCGGCGGCACGCAGTATTTT; CDR3aa: CASSDRQTSGGTQYF
v_gene: TRBV28; j_gene: TRBJ2-2; d_gene: TRBD2; abundance: once; CDR3nt: TGTGCCAGCAGCTTAGCGGGAACCGGGGAGCTGTTTTTT; CDR3aa: CASSLAGTGELFF
v_gene: TRBV2; j_gene: TRBJ1-4; d_gene: TRBD1; abundance: NA; CDR3nt: TGTGCCAGCAGTCCGACAGGGGTCCGTTCTGAAAAACTGTTTTTT; CDR3aa: CASSPTGVRSEKLFF